The present T cell receptor beta chain was sequenced within a study of radiotherapy plus CTLA-4 blockade in lung cancer. The germline gives CDR1 LGHNA, CDR2 YSLEER. After removal of 0 bases from V and 7 bases from J, the junction contained 11 bases not matched to a gene. The CDR3 contains 18 residues. Patients had chemo-refractory metastatic non-small-cell lung cancer and received focal radiation plus CTLA-4 blockade that used ipilimumab. Some clones are missing from TCRdb's copy, which holds only in-frame ones; the method was immunoSEQ multiplex PCR. Here the sample spans over 14,000 clones, approximately 72% being singletons.

This TCR came from a human donor with non-small cell lung cancer whose response to radiotherapy plus ipilimumab could not be evaluated. The V gene is TRBV4-3, the J gene TRBJ2-1, with TRBD2 matching over 11 bases. The material sequenced was peripheral blood, taken from a patient treated with radiotherapy plus ipilimumab. Here the CDR3 DNA reads TGCGCCAGCAGCCAAGATTCGATAGCGGGGGGGCTCTGGAATGAGCAGTTCTTC. Translating gives CASSQDSIAGGLWNEQFF.